This is a list of T cell receptor beta chains from one sample in a study of control samples from healthy donors and cancer patients. The method was immunoSEQ multiplex PCR; TCRdb's version includes in-frame clones alone and lacks a portion of them. The table has 100,000 to 150,000 clones, over 85% seen once. What was sequenced was blood. These receptor sequences come from a man aged 18 to 30 in good health. Each CDR3 is given without its conserved first and last residue.

V	J	CDR3
TRBV7-9	TRBJ1-4	ASSSGQGNEKLF
TRBV5-1	TRBJ2-2	ASSLDPTGELF
TRBV5-6	TRBJ2-7	ASSLFFVTDPYEQY
TRBV21-1	TRBJ1-4	ASSGPGAGLNEKLF
TRBV6-1	TRBJ1-3	ASSPGLSGNTIY
TRBV6-5	TRBJ2-7	ASSNPSYEQY
TRBV2	TRBJ2-7	ASLQALGYEQY
TRBV2	TRBJ2-3	ASFSGGPDTQY
TRBV5-1	TRBJ2-2	ASSLDRGDGELF
TRBV5-5	TRBJ1-5	ASSLRAGHHQPQH
TRBV30	TRBJ2-7	ACDTATLLYEQY
TRBV13	TRBJ1-2	ASSPPGGNYGYT
TRBV10-2	TRBJ1-1	ASSERPTFSIMNTEAF
TRBV7-9	TRBJ1-4	ASSLSGDAGGREKLF
TRBV2	TRBJ2-1	ASSRSGQDYTEQF
TRBV6-5	TRBJ1-1	ASSTLWNTEAF
TRBV5-4	TRBJ2-1	ASSLGLAVNNEQF